A selection of T cell receptor beta chains follows, all from one sample in a study of blood T cell repertoires in COVID-19. Sequenced by immunoSEQ multiplex PCR; TCRdb stores in-frame clones only, minus some. Here the sample spans around 370,000 clones, approximately 89% being singletons. The sample comprised peripheral blood. Receptor source: a woman aged 18-29 years who had recovered from COVID-19. Each CDR3 is given with its conserved first and last residue. Fields, in order: CDR3 protein, V gene.

CDR3: CAIREGLAGGGQFF; V: TRBV10-3
CDR3: CASSPITGGTEAFF; V: TRBV11-2
CDR3: CASSPTGASEAFF; V: TRBV18
CDR3: CSASLRDNHIF; V: TRBV20-1
CDR3: CATSDPTGGSMNEQFF; V: TRBV24-1
CDR3: CASSMPPAGLNTGELFF; V: TRBV19
CDR3: CASSSLAGVRTEQFF; V: TRBV5-4
CDR3: CASSIKGGRGPASTDTQYF; V: TRBV19
CDR3: CASIPTGNYGYTF; V: TRBV19
CDR3: CASSQAGRGGELFF; V: TRBV3-1/TRBV3-2